This T cell receptor beta chain was sequenced during a study of blood T cell repertoires in COVID-19. Study in general: The study drew acute and convalescent COVID-19 samples from the United States, Italy and Spain. Sample material is recorded as cDNA or gDNA derived from T cells, B-cell-depleted T cells, or PBMCs.

Germline V lookup: CDR1 SGDLS, CDR2 YYNGEE. This CDR3 has 15 amino acids. Losses at the gene ends were 2 bases for V and 2 bases for J; bases not matched to a gene: 0. The authors' processing: Estimation of nucleated cell counts was performed using reference gene primer amplification. Only in-frame clones appear in the TCRdb table, and some are missing; sequencing was by immunoSEQ multiplex PCR. V and J calls and clone size are copied from that table; D and trimming were computed from the DNA. The table includes 150,000 to 200,000 clones, over 75% detected once. Material: peripheral blood. The clonotype was recovered from a man in his forties with active or convalescent COVID-19. V gene TRBV9 combines with J gene TRBJ2-5, with 13 bases identical to TRBD2. The CDR3 DNA sequence: TGTGCCAGCAGCGTGACTAGCGGGGGGCAAGAGACCCAGTACTTC. It codes for CASSVTSGGQETQYF.